This T cell receptor beta chain was found in a study of metastatic and nonmetastatic thyroid tumors. Per the original methods: In papillary thyroid cancer, a distant-metastasis classifier was built using CDR3 differences across clinicopathological groups. MiXCR re-clonotyped the PCR reads for TCRdb. In this record, the V and J calls reflect TCRdb's handling and not the investigators' own analysis. The sample holds about 19,000 clones; about 25% are singletons and the top ten take 3% to 4%. The CDR3 is 14 residues long. Germline lookup yields CDR1 SGHTA and CDR2 FQGNSA. The J segment lost 8 bases and the V segment lost 4 bases, leaving 6 bases of the junction unmatched. Ten or more counts support this clone. Nobody among the patients had been given any treatment before thyroid surgery.

What was sequenced was blood. This sequence was found in a male donor with papillary thyroid cancer or a benign thyroid nodule (not recorded which). Some clones in this sample may be carry-over from other donors' samples. J is TRBJ2-1 and V is TRBV7-2; 9 positions match TRBD2. The CDR3 loop is CASSSAGGRDEQFF. The CDR3 DNA reads TGTGCCAGCAGCTCGGCGGGAGGGCGAGATGAGCAGTTCTTC.